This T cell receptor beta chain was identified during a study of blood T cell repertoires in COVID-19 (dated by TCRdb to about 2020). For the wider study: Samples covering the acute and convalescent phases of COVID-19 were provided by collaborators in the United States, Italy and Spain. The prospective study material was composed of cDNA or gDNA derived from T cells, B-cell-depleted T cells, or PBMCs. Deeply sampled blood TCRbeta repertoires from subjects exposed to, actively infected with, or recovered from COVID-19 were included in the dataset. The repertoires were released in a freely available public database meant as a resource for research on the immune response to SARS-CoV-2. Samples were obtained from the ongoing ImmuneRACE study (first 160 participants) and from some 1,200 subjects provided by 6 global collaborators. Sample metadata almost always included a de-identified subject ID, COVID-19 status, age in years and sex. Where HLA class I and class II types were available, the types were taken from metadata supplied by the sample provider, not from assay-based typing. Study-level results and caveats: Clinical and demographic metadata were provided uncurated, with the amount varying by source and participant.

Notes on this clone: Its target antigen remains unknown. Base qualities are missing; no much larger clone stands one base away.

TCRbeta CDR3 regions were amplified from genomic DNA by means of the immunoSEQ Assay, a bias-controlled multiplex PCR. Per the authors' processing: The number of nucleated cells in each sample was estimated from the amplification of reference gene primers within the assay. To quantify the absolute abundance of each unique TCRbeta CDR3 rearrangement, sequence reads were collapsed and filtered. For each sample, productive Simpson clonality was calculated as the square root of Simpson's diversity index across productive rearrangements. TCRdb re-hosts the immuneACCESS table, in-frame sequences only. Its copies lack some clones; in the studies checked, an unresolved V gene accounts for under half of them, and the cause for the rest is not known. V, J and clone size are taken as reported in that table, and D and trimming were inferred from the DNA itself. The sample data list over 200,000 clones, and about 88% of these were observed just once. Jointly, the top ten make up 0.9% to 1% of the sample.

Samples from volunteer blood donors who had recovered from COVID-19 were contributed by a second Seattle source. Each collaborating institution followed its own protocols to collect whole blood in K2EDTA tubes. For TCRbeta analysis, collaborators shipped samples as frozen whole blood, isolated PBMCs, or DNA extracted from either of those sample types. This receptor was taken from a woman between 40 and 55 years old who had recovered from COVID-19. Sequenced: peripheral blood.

The DNA sequence follows: TGCGCCAGCAGCAAGGGACAGGGGGCTGTGAACTATGGCTACACCTTC. Its protein reads: CASSKGQGAVNYGYTF. This chain is built from TRBV5-1 and TRBJ1-2, with 12 bases in between that match TRBD1. The CDR3 starts with the cysteine, ends with the phenylalanine, and has 16 residues. Only CDR3 DNA remains: 48 bases, in frame from the first base. V is pruned by 4 bases and J by 2 bases, leaving 6 bases of the junction without a gene match. CDR1 SGHRS and CDR2 YFSETQ were looked up in the germline V gene.